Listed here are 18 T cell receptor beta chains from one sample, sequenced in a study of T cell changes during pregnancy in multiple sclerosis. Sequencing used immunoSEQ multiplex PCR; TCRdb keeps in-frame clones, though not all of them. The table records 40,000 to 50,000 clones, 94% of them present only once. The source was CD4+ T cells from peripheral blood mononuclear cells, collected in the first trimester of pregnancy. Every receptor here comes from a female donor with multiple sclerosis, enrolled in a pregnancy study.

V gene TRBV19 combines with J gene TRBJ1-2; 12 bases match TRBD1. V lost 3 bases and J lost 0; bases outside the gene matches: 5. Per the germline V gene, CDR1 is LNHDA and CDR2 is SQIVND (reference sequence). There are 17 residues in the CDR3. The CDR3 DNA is TGTGCCAGTAGTATTGACGGGACAGGGGGCACTAACTATGGCTACACCTTC. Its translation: CASSIDGTGGTNYGYTF.

The CDR3 DNA sequence: TGTGCCTGGAGTGTCGGTAGCAATCAGCCCCAGCATTTT. Its protein product is CAWSVGSNQPQHF. V usage is TRBV30 and J usage is TRBJ1-5; D is ambiguous. V lost 0 bases and J 0 bases, leaving 3 bases between the germline ends. Germline V CDR1 and CDR2: GTSNPN, SVGIG (reference sequence). The CDR3 spans 13 residues.

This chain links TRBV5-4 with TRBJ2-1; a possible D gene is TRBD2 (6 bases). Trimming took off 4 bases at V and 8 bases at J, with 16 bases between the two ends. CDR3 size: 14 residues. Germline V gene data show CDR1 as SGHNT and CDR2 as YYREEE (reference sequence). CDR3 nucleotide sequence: TGTGCCAGCAGCCCTCAGGTGGCTAGCGATGAGCAGTTCTTC. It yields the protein CASSPQVASDEQFF.

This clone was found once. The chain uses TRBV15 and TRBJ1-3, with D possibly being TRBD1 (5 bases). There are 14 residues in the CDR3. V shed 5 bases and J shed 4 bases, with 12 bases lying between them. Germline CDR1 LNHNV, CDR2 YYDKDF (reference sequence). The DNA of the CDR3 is TGTGCCACCAGCTACAGGTCGGACGGAAACACCATATATTTT. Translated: CATSYRSDGNTIYF.

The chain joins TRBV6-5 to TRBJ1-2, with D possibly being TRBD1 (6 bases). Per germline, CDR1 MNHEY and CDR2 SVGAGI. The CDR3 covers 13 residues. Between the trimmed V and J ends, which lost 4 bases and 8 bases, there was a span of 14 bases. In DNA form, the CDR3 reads TGTGCCAGCAGTTCCCGGGTAGGGGGAGGCTACACCTTC. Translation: CASSSRVGGGYTF.

This CDR3 is CASSPIGSQVSPLHF. CDR3 nucleotides: TGTGCCAGCTCACCAATCGGCAGCCAGGTATCACCCCTCCACTTT. The V gene is TRBV18, the J gene TRBJ1-6; D remains ambiguous. The germline V gene encodes CDR1 KGHSH and CDR2 LQKENI. Trimming stripped 2 bases from V and 10 bases from J, with 15 bases between. The CDR3 contains 15 residues. Using reference TRBV18 and TRBJ1-6 for the parts outside the CDR3, the full variable domain is NAGVMQNPRHLVRRRGQEARLRCSPMKGHSHVYWYRQLPEEGLKFMVYLQKENIIDESGMPKERFSAEFPKEGPSILRIQQVVRGDSAAYFCASSPIGSQVSPLHFGNGTRLTVT.

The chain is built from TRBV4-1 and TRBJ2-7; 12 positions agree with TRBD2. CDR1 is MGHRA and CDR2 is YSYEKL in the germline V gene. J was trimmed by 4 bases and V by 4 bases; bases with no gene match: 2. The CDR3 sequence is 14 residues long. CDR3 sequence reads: CASSLGLAGYEQYF. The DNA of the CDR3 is TGCGCCAGCAGCCTGGGACTAGCGGGTTACGAGCAGTACTTC.

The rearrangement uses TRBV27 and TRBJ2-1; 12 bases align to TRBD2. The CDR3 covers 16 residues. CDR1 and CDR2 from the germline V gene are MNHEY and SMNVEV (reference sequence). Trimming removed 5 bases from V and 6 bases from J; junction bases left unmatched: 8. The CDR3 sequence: CASSRRASGGANEQFF. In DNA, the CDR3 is TGTGCCAGCAGTCGAAGAGCTAGCGGGGGGGCCAATGAGCAGTTCTTC.

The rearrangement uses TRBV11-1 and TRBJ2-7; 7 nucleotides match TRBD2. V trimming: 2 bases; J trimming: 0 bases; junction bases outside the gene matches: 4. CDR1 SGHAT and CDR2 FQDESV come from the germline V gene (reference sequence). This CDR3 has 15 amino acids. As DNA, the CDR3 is TGTGCCAGCAGCTTAACGGCTAGCGGCTCCTACGAGCAGTACTTC. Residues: CASSLTASGSYEQYF.

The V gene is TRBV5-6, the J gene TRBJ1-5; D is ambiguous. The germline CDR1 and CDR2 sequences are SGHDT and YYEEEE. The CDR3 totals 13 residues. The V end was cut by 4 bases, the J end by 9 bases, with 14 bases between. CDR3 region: CASSDGLLGPQHF. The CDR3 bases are TGTGCCAGCAGCGATGGACTGCTCGGGCCCCAGCATTTT.

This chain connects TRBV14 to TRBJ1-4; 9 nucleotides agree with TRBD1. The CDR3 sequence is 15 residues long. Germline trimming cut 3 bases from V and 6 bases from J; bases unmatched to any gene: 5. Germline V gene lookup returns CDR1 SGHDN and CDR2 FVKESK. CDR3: CASSHRTGVYEKLFF. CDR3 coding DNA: TGTGCCAGCAGCCACAGGACAGGGGTGTATGAAAAACTGTTTTTT.

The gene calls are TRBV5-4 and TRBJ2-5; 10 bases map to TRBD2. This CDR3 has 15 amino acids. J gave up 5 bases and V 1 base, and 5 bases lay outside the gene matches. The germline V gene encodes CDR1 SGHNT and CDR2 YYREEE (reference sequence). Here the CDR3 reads CASSLSAGGWETQYF. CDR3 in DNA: TGTGCCAGCAGCTTGTCAGCGGGGGGGTGGGAGACCCAGTACTTC.

CDR3 loop: CASGLQSSYNSPLHF. CDR3 nucleotide sequence: TGTGCCAGCGGGCTACAGAGCTCCTATAATTCACCCCTCCACTTT. This chain connects TRBV5-6 to TRBJ1-6, with no clear D. This CDR3 has 15 residues. The V end lost 7 bases, the J end lost 0 bases, and 11 bases lay between the germline ends. CDR1 is SGHDT and CDR2 is YYEEEE in the germline V gene.

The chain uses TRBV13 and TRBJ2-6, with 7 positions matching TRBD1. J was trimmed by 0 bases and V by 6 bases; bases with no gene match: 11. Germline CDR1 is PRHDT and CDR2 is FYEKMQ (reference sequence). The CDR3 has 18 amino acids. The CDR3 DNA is TGTGCCAGCAGAAGGGGGACAGTTCATACCTCTGGGGCCAACGTCCTGACTTTC. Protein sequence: CASRRGTVHTSGANVLTF.

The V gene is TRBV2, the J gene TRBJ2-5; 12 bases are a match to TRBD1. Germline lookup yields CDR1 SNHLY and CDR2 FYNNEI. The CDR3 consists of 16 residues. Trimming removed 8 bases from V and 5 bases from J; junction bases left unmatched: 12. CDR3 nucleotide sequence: TGTGCCAGCGGGGTGGGGACAGGGGGCGCGAAGGAGACCCAGTACTTC. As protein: CASGVGTGGAKETQYF.

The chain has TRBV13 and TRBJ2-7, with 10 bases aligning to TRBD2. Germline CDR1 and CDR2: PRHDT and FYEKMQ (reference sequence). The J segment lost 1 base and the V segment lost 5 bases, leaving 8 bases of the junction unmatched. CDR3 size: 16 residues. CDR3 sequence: CASSPEAGGRSYEQYF. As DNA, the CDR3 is TGTGCCAGCAGCCCAGAAGCGGGGGGGCGGTCCTACGAGCAGTACTTC.

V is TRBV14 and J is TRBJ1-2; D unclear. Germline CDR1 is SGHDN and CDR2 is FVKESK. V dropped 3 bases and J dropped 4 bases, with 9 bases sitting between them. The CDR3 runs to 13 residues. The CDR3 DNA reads TGTGCCAGCAGCCAGGTGGGCCTCTATGGCTACACCTTC. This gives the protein CASSQVGLYGYTF.

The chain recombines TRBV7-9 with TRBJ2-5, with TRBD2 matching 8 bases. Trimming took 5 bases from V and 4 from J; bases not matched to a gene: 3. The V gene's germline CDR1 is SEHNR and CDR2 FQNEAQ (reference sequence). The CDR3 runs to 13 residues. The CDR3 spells CASSTRGGETQYF. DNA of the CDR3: TGTGCCAGCAGCACCCGGGGGGGAGAGACCCAGTACTTC.